Here is one T cell receptor (beta chain) with its context. Sequencing used immunoSEQ multiplex PCR; TCRdb keeps in-frame clones, though not all of them. The repertoire holds around 140,000 clones, with 87% as singletons. The CDR3 runs to 17 residues. The V segment lost 5 bases and the J segment 0 bases; nucleotides outside the gene matches: 10. Germline CDR1 SGHVS, CDR2 FQNEAQ. These data originate in a study of blood T cell repertoires in COVID-19. The V call is TRBV7-8, the J call TRBJ2-3, with 8 nucleotides matching TRBD1. Material: peripheral blood. The sequence was obtained from a man aged 50 to 59 who had recovered from COVID-19. CDR3 loop: CASSLSEQGESTDTQYF. CDR3 in DNA: TGTGCCAGCAGCCTCAGTGAACAGGGGGAAAGCACAGATACGCAGTATTTT.